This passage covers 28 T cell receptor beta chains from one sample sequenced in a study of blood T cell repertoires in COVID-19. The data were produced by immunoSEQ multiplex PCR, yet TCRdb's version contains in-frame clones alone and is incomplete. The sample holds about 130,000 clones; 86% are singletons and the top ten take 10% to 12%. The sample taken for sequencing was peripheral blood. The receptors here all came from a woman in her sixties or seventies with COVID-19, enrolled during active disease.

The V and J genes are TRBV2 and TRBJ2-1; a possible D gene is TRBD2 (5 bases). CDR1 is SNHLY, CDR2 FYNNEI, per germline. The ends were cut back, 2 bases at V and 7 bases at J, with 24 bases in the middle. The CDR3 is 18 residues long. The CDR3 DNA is TGTGCCAGCAGTGAATCGATCCGGGTGGGCCCCCGGAGGAATGAGCAGTTCTTC. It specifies CASSESIRVGPRRNEQFF.

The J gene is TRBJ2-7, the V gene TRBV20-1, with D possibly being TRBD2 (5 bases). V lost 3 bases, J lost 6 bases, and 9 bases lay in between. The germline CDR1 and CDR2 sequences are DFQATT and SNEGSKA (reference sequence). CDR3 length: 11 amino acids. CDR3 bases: TGCAGTGCTAGGCAAGCGGTCGAGCAGTACTTC. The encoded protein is CSARQAVEQYF.

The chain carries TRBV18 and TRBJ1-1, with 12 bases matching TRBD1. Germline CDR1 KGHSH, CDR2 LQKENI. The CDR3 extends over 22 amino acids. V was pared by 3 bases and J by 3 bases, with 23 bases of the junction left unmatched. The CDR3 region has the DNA TGTGCCAGCTCACCTCCTAATCCGGGACAGGGGGCGTTCGGATCCTGGGACACTGAAGCTTTCTTT. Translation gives CASSPPNPGQGAFGSWDTEAFF.

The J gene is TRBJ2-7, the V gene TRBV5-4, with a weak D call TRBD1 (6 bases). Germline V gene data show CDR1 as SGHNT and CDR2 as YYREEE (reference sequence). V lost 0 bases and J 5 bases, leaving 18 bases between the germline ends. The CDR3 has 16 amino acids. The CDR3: CASSLESQGPRHEQYF. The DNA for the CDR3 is TGTGCCAGCAGCTTGGAATCCCAGGGGCCCCGTCACGAGCAGTACTTC. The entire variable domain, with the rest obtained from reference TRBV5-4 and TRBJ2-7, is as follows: ETGVTQSPTHLIKTRGQQVTLRCSSQSGHNTVSWYQQALGQGPQFIFQYYREEENGRGNFPPRFSGLQFPNYSSELNVNALELDDSALYLCASSLESQGPRHEQYFGPGTRLTVT.

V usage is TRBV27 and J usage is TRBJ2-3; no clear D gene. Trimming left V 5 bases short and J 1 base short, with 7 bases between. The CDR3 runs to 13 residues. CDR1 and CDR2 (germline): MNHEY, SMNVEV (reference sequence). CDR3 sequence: CASSPYRTDTQYF. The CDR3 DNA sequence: TGTGCCAGCAGTCCCTACCGCACAGATACGCAGTATTTT.

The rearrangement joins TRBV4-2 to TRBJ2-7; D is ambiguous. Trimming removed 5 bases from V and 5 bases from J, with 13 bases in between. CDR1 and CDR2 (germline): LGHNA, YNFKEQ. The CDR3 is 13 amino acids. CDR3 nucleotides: TGTGCCAGCAGCTCCCCGCCAGTGGACGAGCAGTACTTC. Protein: CASSSPPVDEQYF.

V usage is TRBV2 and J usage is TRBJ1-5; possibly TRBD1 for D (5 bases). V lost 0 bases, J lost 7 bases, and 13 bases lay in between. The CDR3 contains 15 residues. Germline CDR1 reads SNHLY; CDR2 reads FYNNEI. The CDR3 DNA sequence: TGTGCCAGCAGTGAAGCGCCAGGGAAGGGCCAGCCCCAGCATTTT. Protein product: CASSEAPGKGQPQHF.

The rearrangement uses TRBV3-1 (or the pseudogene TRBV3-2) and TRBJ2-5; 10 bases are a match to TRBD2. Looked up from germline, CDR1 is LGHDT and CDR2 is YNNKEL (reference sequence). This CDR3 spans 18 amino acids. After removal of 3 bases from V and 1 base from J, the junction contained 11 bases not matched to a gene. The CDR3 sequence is CASSQPLKRGGPQETQYF. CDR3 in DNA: TGTGCCAGCAGCCAGCCCCTCAAGCGGGGGGGCCCCCAAGAGACCCAGTACTTC.

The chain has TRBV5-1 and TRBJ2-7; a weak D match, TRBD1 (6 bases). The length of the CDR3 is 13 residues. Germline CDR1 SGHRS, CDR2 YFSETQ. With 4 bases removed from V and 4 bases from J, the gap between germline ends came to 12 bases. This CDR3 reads CASSLQGGYEQYF. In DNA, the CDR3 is TGCGCCAGCAGCCTTCAAGGGGGATACGAGCAGTACTTC.

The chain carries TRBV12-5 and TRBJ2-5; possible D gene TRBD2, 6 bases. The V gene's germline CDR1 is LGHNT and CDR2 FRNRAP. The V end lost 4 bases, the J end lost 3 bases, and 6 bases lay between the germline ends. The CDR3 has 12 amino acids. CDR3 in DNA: TGTGCTAGTGGTTCGGGGGAAGAGACCCAGTACTTC. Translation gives CASGSGEETQYF.

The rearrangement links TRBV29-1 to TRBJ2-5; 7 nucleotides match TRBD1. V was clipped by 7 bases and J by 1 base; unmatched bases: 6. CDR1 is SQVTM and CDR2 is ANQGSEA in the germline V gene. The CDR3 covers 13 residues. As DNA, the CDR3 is TGCAGCGCTCGGACAGGACCCCAAGAGACCCAGTACTTC. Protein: CSARTGPQETQYF.

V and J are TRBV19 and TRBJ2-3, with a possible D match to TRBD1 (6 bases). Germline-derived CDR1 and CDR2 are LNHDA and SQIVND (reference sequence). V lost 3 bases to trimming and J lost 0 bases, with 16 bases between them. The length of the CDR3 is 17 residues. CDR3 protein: CASSILPGTPSTDTQYF. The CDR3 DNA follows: TGTGCCAGTAGTATTCTTCCCGGGACACCTAGCACAGATACGCAGTATTTT.

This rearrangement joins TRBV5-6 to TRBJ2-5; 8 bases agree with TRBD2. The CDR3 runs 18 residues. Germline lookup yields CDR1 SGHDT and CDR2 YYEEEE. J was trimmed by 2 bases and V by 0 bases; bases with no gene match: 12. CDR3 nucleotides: TGTGCCAGCAGCTTGGTTGGTGGTGTCCCTAGCGGGCAAGAGACCCAGTACTTC. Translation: CASSLVGGVPSGQETQYF.

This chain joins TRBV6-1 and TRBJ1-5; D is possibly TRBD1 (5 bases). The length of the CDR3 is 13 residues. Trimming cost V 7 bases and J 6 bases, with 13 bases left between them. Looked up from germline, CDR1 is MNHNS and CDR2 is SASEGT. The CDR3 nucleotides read TGTGCCAGCACCGGGCAGGGCCCTCAGCCCCAGCATTTT. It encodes CASTGQGPQPQHF.

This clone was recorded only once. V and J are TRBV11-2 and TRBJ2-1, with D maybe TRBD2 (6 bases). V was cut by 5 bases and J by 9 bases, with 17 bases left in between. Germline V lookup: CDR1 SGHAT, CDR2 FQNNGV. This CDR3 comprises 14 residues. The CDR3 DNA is TGTGCCAGCAGCCGAGGGACCGGGGGTAGTGAGCAGTTCTTC. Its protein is CASSRGTGGSEQFF.

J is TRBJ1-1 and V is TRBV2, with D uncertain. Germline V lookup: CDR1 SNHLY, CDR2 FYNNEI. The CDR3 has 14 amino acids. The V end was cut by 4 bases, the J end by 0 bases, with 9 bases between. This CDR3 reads CASSAQRMNTEAFF. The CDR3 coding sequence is TGTGCCAGCAGTGCTCAGAGGATGAACACTGAAGCTTTCTTT.

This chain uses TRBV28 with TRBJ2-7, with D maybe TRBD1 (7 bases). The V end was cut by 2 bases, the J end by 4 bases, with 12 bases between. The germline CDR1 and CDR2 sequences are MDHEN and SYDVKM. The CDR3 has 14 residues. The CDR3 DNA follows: TGTGCCAGCAGTTTACAGGGGGGTTTTTACGAGCAGTACTTC. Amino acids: CASSLQGGFYEQYF.

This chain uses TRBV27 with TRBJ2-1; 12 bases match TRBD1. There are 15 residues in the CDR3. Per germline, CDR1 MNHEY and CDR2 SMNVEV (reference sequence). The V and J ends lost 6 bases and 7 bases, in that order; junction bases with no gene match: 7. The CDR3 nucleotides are TGTGCCAGCAGGAGGGGGACAGGGGGCGGGAATGAGCAGTTCTTC. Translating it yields CASRRGTGGGNEQFF.

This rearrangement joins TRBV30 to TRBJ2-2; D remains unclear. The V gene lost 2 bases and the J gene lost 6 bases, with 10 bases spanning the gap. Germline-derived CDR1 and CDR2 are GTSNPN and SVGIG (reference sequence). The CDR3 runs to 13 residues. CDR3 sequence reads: CAWSPAGPGELFF. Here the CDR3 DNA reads TGTGCCTGGAGTCCCGCTGGCCCCGGGGAGCTGTTTTTT.

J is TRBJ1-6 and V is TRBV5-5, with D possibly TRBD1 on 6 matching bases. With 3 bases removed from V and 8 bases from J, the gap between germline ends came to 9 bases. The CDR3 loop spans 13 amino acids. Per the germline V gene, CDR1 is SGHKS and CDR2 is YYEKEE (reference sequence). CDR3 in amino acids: CASSWRQDSPLHF. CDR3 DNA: TGTGCCAGCAGCTGGAGACAGGATTCACCCCTCCACTTT.

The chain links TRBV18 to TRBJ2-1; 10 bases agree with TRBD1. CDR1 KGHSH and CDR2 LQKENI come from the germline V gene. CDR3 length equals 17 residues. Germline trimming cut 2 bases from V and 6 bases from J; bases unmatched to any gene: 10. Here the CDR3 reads CASSPFLRDRGRNEQFF. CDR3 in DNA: TGTGCCAGCTCACCATTCCTCCGGGACAGGGGACGCAATGAGCAGTTCTTC.

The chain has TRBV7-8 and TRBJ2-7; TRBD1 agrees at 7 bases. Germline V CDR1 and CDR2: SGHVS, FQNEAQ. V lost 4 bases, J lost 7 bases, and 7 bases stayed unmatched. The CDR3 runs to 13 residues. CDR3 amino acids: CASSWDRTEEQYF. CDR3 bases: TGTGCCAGCAGCTGGGACAGAACTGAAGAGCAGTACTTC.

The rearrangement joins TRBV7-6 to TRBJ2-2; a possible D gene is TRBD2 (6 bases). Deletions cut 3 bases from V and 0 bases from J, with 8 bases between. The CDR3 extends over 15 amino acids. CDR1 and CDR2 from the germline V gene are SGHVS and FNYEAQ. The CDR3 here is CASSFGGANTGELFF. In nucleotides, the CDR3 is TGTGCCAGCAGCTTTGGCGGGGCGAACACCGGGGAGCTGTTTTTT.

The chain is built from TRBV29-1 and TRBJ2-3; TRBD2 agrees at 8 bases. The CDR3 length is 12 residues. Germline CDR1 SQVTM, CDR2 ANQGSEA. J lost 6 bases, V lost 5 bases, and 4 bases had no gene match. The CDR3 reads CSVWRGADTQYF. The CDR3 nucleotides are TGCAGCGTTTGGCGGGGGGCCGATACGCAGTATTTT.

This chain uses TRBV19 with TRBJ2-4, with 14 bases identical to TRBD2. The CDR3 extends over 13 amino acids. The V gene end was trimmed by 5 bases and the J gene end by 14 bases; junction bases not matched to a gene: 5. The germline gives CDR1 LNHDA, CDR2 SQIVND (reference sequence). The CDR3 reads CASSGGLAGVKYF. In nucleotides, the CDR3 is TGTGCCAGTAGTGGGGGACTAGCGGGGGTCAAGTACTTC.

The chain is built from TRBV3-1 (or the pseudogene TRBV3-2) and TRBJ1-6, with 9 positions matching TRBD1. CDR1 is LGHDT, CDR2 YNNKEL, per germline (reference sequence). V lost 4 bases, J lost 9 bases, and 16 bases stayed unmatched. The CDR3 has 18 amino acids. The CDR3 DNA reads TGTGCCAGCAGCCCCCTGGGACAGGGAAGTGGGCAGAGTTCACCCCTCCACTTT. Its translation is CASSPLGQGSGQSSPLHF.

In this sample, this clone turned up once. The CDR3 DNA reads as TGTGCCAGCAGCCCTGGGACTAGCGGGGAACACTACGAGCAGTACTTC. Its translation is CASSPGTSGEHYEQYF. The chain couples TRBV3-1 (or the pseudogene TRBV3-2) to TRBJ2-7, with TRBD2 identical over 13 bases. This CDR3 has 16 residues. Trimming cost V 4 bases and J 3 bases; bases outside gene matches: 6. Germline values: CDR1 LGHDT, CDR2 YNNKEL (reference sequence).

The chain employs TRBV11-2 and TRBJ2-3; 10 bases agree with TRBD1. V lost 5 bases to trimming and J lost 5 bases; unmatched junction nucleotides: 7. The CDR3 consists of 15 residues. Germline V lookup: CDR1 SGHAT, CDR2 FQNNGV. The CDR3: CASSPGQGVLDTQYF. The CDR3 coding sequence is TGTGCCAGCAGCCCAGGACAGGGGGTATTAGATACGCAGTATTTT.